This T cell receptor beta chain stems from a study of blood T cell repertoires in COVID-19. At the level of the study: PBMCs, B-cell-depleted T cells, or T cells provided the cDNA or gDNA that made up the material.

The protocol was immunoSEQ multiplex PCR, while the TCRdb copy is restricted to in-frame clones and leaves out a portion. The sample holds under 300,000 clones, around nine tenths seen once. There are 14 residues in the CDR3. CDR1 and CDR2 (germline): SEHNR, FQNEAQ (reference sequence). The germline V and J ends were trimmed by 1 base and 0 bases, with 6 bases remaining between them. Participants' own reports of clinical history determined their cohort assignment. This sequence originates from a man aged 35 to 55 who had recovered from COVID-19. Input material: PBMCs or T cells enriched from blood (not recorded which). The V and J genes are TRBV7-9 and TRBJ1-1, with D hard to call. DNA for the CDR3: TGTGCCAGCAGCTTAGAACACATGAACACTGAAGCTTTCTTT. As protein: CASSLEHMNTEAFF. Based on the CDR3 plus reference TRBV7-9 and TRBJ1-1, the full variable domain is DTGVSQNPRHKITKRGQNVTFRCDPISEHNRLYWYRQTLGQGPEFLTYFQNEAQLEKSRLLSDRFSAERPKGSFSTLEIQRTEQGDSAMYLCASSLEHMNTEAFFGQGTRLTVV.